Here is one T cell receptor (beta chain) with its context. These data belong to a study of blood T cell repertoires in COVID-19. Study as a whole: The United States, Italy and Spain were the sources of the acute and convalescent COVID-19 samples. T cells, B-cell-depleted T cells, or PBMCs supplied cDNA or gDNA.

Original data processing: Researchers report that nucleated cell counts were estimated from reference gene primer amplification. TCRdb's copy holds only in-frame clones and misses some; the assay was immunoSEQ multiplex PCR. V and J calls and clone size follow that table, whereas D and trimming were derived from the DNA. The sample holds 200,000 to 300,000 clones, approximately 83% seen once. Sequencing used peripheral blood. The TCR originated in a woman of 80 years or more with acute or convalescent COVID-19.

CDR3 region: CASSRSRQETQYF. CDR3 DNA: TGTGCCAGCTCTCGAAGCCGGCAAGAGACCCAGTACTTC. The rearrangement links TRBV7-2 to TRBJ2-5; D ambiguous. V was shortened by 8 bases and J by 2 bases, with 12 bases between the two germline ends. This CDR3 spans 13 amino acids. Germline V gene sequence: CDR1 SGHTA, CDR2 FQGNSA.